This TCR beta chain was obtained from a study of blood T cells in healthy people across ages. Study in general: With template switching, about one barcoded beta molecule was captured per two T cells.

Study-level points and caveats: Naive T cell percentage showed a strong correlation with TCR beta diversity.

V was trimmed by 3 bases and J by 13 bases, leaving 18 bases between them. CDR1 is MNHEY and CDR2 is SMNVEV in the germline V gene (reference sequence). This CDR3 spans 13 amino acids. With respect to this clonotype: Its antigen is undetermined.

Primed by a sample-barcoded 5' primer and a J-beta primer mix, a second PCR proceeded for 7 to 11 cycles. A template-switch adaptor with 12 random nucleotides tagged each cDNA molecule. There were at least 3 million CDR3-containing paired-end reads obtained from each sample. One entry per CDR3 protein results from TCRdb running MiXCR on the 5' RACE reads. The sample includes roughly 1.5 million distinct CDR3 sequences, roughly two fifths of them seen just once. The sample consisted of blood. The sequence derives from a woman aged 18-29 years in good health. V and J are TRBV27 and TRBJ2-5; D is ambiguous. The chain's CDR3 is CASSFGFRNERYF. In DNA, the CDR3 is TGTGCCAGCAGTTTCGGGTTTAGAAACGAGCGGTACTTC.